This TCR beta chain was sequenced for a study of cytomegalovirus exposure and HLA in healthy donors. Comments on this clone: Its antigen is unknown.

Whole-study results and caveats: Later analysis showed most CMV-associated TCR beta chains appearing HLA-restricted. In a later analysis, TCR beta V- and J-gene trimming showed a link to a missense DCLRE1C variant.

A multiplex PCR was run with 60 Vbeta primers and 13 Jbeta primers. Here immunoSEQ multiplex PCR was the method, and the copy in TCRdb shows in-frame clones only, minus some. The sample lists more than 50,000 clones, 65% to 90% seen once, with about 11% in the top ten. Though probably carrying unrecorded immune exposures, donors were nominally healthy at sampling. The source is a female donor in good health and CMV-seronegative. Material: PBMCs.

CDR3 bases: TGTGCCAGCAGCTTACCGGGGACAGGGGGCCGGAATTCACCCCTCCACTTT. This codes for CASSLPGTGGRNSPLHF. V is TRBV7-2 and J is TRBJ1-6, with 12 bases identical to TRBD1. The V segment lost 2 bases and the J segment 7 bases; nucleotides outside the gene matches: 6. The CDR3 is 17 residues long. The V gene's germline CDR1 is SGHTA and CDR2 FQGNSA.